The rows below give T cell receptor beta chains drawn from one sample of a study of control samples from healthy donors and cancer patients. Data came from immunoSEQ multiplex PCR; TCRdb stores just in-frame clones and leaves some out. Among 350,000 to 450,000 clones listed, 75% to 95% were seen once. The sequencing sample was made of PBMCs. These receptor sequences come from a man aged 40-50 years with head and neck cancer. Each CDR3 is given with its conserved first and last residue. A D gene is named only where the DNA matches it firmly. Expanded clones get a size class; other rows say once, few or many, or leave the size out.

>TRBJ2-2|-|-|TRBV11-3
CASSLQGAGELFF
>TRBJ1-2|-|few|TRBV24-1
CATSVAGDGYTF
>TRBJ2-2|-|-|TRBV11-3
CASSPGAGELFF
>TRBJ1-6|-|large|TRBV24-1
CATSDSTEYNSPLHF
>TRBJ1-2|-|-|TRBV28
CASSLRGSGYTF
>TRBJ1-3|-|-|TRBV27
CASSYRVGNTIYF
>TRBJ1-1|TRBD1|-|TRBV9
CASSLRQGPNTEAFF
>TRBJ2-1|-|-|TRBV10-1
CASSGGAIRGAFYNEQFF
>TRBJ2-5|TRBD2|-|TRBV28
CASSSGLAGGYQETQYF
>TRBJ1-3|TRBD1|once|TRBV9
CASSPMTGAGNTIYF
>TRBJ2-2|TRBD2|few|TRBV11-2
CASSEYNGGFPGELFF
>TRBJ2-2|-|-|TRBV7-3
CASSSQGRRNTGELFF
>TRBJ1-2|TRBD1|-|TRBV6-5
CATAQGRYGYTF
>TRBJ1-1|-|-|TRBV11-2
CASSFGPLEAFF
>TRBJ1-4|-|-|TRBV3-1/TRBV3-2
CASSRTFLGEEKLFF
>TRBJ1-4|TRBD1|-|TRBV28
CASSLVRGPEKLFF
>TRBJ1-5|TRBD1|-|TRBV6-5
CASSRDRERGQPQHF
>TRBJ2-4|-|once|TRBV27
CASSLRPWDIQYF
>TRBJ2-7|-|-|TRBV5-6
CASSGPSYEQYF
>TRBJ1-5|-|-|TRBV12-3/TRBV12-4
CASTNRTYSPQHF
>TRBJ1-4|TRBD1|-|TRBV7-6
CASSLRGTAIEKLFF
>TRBJ2-2|-|-|TRBV3-1/TRBV3-2
CASSSYGGNPGELFF
>TRBJ2-2|TRBD2|-|TRBV6-2/TRBV6-3
CASSPSGTANTGELFF
>TRBJ2-1|TRBD1|-|TRBV29-1
CSVGTIPGTGRNEQFF
>TRBJ2-5|TRBD2|once|TRBV9
CASSSSGTDQETQYF
>TRBJ1-3|-|-|TRBV9
CASSSLFSGNTIYF
>TRBJ1-2|-|once|TRBV5-1
CASSSVGHNYGYTF
>TRBJ2-3|TRBD1|once|TRBV11-3
CASSLGQGAWDTQYF
>TRBJ1-4|-|-|TRBV30
CAWKGDTNEKLFF
>TRBJ1-1|-|-|TRBV5-4
CASRKTGMNTEAFF
>TRBJ2-7|-|-|TRBV6-5
CASRPGLLKDEQYF
>TRBJ2-7|TRBD1|-|TRBV5-5
CASSLGAGGATYEQYF
>TRBJ1-5|-|-|TRBV19
CASSTYWAQHF
>TRBJ2-3|-|-|TRBV28
CASSSPPDTQYF
>TRBJ1-1|-|-|TRBV18
CASSATGVNTEAFF
>TRBJ2-7|-|-|TRBV3-1/TRBV3-2
CASSPPGVGHEQYF
>TRBJ1-2|-|-|TRBV20-1
CSATEGYTF
>TRBJ1-1|-|once|TRBV18
CASSPGQPLAFF
>TRBJ2-7|TRBD2|-|TRBV6-5
CASSYQSGRKSYEQYF
>TRBJ2-2|-|once|TRBV27
CASSLEEGRELFF
>TRBJ2-1|TRBD2|-|TRBV4-1
CASSQDIGTSGYNEQFF
>TRBJ1-3|TRBD1|-|TRBV10-3
CAISKRQGPSGNTIYF
>TRBJ1-1|-|-|TRBV28
CASSSQRGEVDTEAFF
>TRBJ1-1|-|-|TRBV27
CASSSPGQGYTEAFF
>TRBJ1-5|TRBD1|-|TRBV28
CASSYNEGQISNQPQHF
>TRBJ1-6|-|-|TRBV10-3
CAISDLLNNSPLHF
>TRBJ2-7|TRBD1|-|TRBV6-5
CASSQTGFEQYF
>TRBJ2-2|-|-|TRBV19
CASSRGRQDTGELFF
>TRBJ2-3|-|-|TRBV12-3/TRBV12-4
CASRTGWDTQYF
>TRBJ2-3|-|-|TRBV6-4
CASSDRGEGTDTQYF
>TRBJ1-2|TRBD1|once|TRBV3-1/TRBV3-2
CASSQGGTVQATNYGYTF
>TRBJ2-2|-|-|TRBV7-9
CASSLDRTRTTGELFF
>TRBJ2-3|TRBD1|once|TRBV10-3
CAISRGQDTDTQYF